The present entry profiles one T cell receptor (beta chain) with its context. What antigen it recognizes has not been identified. The input lacks base qualities; no much larger clone sits a single base away. These data are taken from a study of graft-versus-host responses after intestinal transplantation (dated by TCRdb to the early 2020s). In terms of the full investigation: The transplants that recipients got were multivisceral, liver-intestinal, or isolated intestinal. All recipients received anti-thymocyte globulin induction followed by maintenance tacrolimus and steroids for approximately 3 years. A cohort of 24 intestinal transplant recipients, including one retransplant, was enrolled, and a few patients lacking pretransplant specimens were excluded. A peak of at least 4% donor T cells among recipient peripheral blood mononuclear cells was the definition used for donor T cell macrochimerism. Alloreactive clones were identified by sequencing pre-transplant mixed lymphocyte reaction products and comparing them with unstimulated pre-transplant donor and recipient T cells. After intestinal transplantation, graft-versus-host and host-versus-graft alloreactive T cell clones were followed in the graft, circulation and bone marrow using bulk TCR-beta CDR3 sequencing. Rather than being sequenced by the commercial service, samples from a few later patients were sequenced in-house on an Illumina MiSeq and processed with MiXCR. The paper as a whole reports these results and caveats: In patients with donor T cell macrochimerism, the allografts had high GvH to HvG T cell clonal ratios. GvH clones were detected in recipient bone marrow, and some of these GvH clones were observed earlier in ileal mucosa or blood, consistent with an intestinal mucosal origin. Early after transplant, peak levels of circulating GvH clones were associated with declines in HvG clones. Conclusions were limited by the relatively low number and heterogeneity of intestinal transplant patients.

Reading the label with the study, this specimen's time point is: cells obtained before transplantation from donor or recipient. CD3+CD4+ and CD3+CD8+ populations were FACS-sorted from unstimulated pre-transplant donor and recipient cells taken from spleen or lymph nodes. V drops 3 bases and J drops 2 bases, leaving 15 bases in between. CDR1 and CDR2 were assigned from the germline V gene as ENHRY and SYGVKD. The CDR3 contains 16 residues, cysteine and phenylalanine counted. Kept here is only the CDR3 DNA, which spans 48 bases and is read in frame from base 1. Preparation of the library involved the immunoSEQ multiplex PCR assay. In most patients, genomic DNA was isolated using the Qiagen DNeasy Blood and Tissue Kit and sent frozen to Adaptive Biotechnologies for TCR sequencing. High-throughput TCR-beta CDR3 sequencing of genomic DNA from most patients was performed by Adaptive Biotechnologies. The paper's processing steps were these. TCR sequencing data were retrieved from Adaptive's ImmunoSEQ software for more than 15 patients, whereas three other patients were processed with MiXCR and VDJtools. To correct CD4 versus CD8 sorting errors, any sequence found in both subsets at a frequency ratio below 5:1 was removed. CDR3 nucleotide sequences shared by donor and recipient were removed because the origin of these sequences could not be assigned. Alloreactive clones required at least 2-fold expansion over unstimulated cells and minimum CFSE-low frequency of 0.002% (template counts) or 0.001% (read counts). Clones detected in sequenced pre-transplant spleen, lymph node, or MLR CFSE-low populations of the donor or recipient were defined as mappable. The cumulative frequency of alloreactive clones was calculated as a percentage of all sequences, weighted by copy number. TCRdb mirrors the immuneACCESS table, restricted to in-frame sequences. Some clones are absent from its copies; in checked studies, under half trace to an unresolved V gene, and the reason for the others is unknown. Clonal size and the V and J genes are those of that table, whereas D and trimming came from the DNA. In this sample the table shows 85,000 to 100,000 clones, just over 90% of which occur a single time. The ten most abundant clones make up 1.5% to 2.5% of the sample.

Here the chain combines TRBV10-3 and TRBJ2-3; perhaps TRBD2 is the D gene, with 5 bases matching. The clonotype originates from a human donor who received an intestinal transplant. Sequenced material: unstimulated CD8+ T cells sorted from spleen or lymph node cells, taken before intestinal transplant. The nucleotide sequence reads as follows: TGTGCCATCAGTGAACCGAACCGGGAAGACACAGATACGCAGTATTTT. This sequence encodes CAISEPNREDTDTQYF.